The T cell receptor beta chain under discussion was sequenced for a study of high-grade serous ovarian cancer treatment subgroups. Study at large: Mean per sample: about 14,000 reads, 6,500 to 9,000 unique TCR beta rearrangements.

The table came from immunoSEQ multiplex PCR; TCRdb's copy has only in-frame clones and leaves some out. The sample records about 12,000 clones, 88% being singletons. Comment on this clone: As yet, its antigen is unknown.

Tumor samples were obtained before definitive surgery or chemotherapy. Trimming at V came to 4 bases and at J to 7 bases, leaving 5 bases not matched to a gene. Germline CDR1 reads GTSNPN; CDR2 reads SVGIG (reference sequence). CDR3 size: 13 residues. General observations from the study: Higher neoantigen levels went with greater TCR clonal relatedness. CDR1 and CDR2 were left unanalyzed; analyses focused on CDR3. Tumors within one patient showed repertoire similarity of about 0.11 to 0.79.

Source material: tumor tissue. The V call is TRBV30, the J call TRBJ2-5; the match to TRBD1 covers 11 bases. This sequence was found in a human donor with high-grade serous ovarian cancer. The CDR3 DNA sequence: TGTGCCTGGACACCGGGACAGGGGGTGACCCAGTACTTC. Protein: CAWTPGQGVTQYF.